A single sample is the source of the 3 T cell receptor beta chains below, sequenced in a study of blood T cell repertoires in COVID-19. The table came from immunoSEQ multiplex PCR; TCRdb's copy has only in-frame clones and leaves some out. The table shows 250,000 to 350,000 clones, with less than 85% occurring only once. The specimen was peripheral blood. The receptors were gathered from a human donor with COVID-19, enrolled during active disease. The donor label of this sample is uncertain.

The V and J genes are TRBV19 and TRBJ2-5, with D hard to call. Germline CDR1 is LNHDA and CDR2 is SQIVND (reference sequence). This CDR3 has 14 residues. V lost 6 bases to trimming and J lost 5 bases, with 16 bases between them. CDR3 in amino acids: CASSTQSIGETQYF. The CDR3 bases are TGTGCCAGTAGCACCCAGTCGATCGGGGAGACCCAGTACTTC.

Concerning this clone: A clone one base away is much larger, so this may be a read error. The chain has TRBV11-2 and TRBJ2-2; D is perhaps TRBD1 (5 bases). The V gene lost 2 bases and the J gene lost 6 bases, with 7 bases spanning the gap. The CDR3 is 13 residues long. Germline CDR1 SGHAT, CDR2 FQNNGV. This CDR3 is CASSLPGSGELFF. CDR3 DNA sequence: TGTGCCAGCAGCTTACCAGGGTCCGGGGAGCTGTTTTTT.

The genes are TRBV5-5 and TRBJ2-1, with TRBD2 matching over 7 bases. J gave up 0 bases and V 0 bases, and 6 bases lay outside the gene matches. Germline V gene data show CDR1 as SGHKS and CDR2 as YYEKEE (reference sequence). The CDR3 length is 17 residues. The CDR3 sequence is CASSLELGGSSYNEQFF. CDR3 nucleotide sequence: TGTGCCAGCAGCTTGGAGCTGGGCGGGAGCTCCTACAATGAGCAGTTCTTC.